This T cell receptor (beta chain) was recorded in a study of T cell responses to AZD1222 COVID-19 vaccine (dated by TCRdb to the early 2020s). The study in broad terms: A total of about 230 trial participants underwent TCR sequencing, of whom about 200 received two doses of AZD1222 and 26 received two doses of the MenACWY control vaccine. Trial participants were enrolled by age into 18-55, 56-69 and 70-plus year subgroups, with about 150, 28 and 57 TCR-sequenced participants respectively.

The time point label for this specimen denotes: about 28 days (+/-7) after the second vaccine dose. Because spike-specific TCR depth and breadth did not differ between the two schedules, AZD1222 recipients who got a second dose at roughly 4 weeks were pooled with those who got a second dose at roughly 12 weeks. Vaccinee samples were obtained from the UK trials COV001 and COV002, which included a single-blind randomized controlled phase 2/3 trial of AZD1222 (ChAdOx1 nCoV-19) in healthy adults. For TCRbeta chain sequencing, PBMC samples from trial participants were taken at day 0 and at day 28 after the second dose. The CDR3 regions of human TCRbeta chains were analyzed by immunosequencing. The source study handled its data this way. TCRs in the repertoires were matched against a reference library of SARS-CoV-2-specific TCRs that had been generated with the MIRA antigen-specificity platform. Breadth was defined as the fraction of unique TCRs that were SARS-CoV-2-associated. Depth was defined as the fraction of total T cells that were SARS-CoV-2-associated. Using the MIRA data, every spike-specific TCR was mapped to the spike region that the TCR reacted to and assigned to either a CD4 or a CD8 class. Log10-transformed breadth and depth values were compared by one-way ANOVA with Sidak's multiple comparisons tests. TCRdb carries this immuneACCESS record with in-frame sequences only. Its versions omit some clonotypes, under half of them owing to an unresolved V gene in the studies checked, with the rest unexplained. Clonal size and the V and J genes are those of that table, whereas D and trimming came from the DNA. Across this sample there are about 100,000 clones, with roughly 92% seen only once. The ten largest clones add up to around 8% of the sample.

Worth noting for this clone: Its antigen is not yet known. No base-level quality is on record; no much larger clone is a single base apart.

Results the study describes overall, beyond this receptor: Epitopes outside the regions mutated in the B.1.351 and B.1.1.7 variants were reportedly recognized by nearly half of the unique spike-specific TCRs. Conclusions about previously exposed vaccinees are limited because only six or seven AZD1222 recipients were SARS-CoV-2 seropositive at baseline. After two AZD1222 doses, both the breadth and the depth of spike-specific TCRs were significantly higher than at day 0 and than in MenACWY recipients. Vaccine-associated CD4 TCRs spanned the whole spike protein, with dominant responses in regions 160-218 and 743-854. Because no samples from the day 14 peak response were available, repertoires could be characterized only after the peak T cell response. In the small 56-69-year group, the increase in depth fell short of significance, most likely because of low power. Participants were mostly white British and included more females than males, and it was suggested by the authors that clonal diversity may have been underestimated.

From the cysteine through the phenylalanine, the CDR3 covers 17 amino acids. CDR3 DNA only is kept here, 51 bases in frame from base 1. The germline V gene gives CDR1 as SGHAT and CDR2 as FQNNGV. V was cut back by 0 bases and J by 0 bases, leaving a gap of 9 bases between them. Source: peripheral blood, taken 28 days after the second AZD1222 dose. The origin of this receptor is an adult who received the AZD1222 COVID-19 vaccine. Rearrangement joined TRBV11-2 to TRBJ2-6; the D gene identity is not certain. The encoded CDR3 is CASSLDRGFSGANVLTF. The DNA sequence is TGTGCCAGCAGCTTAGACCGAGGTTTCTCTGGGGCCAACGTCCTGACTTTC.